This T cell receptor beta chain was observed in a study of cytomegalovirus exposure and HLA in healthy donors. The PCR made use of 60 Vbeta and 13 Jbeta primers. Profiling relied on immunoSEQ multiplex PCR, and the TCRdb table lists in-frame clones only, not all of them. The repertoire holds about 170,000 clones, with roughly 83% as singletons. Sequencing was done on a sample of PBMCs. This clonotype was sampled from a boy aged 2-15 years in good health and CMV-seronegative.

The CDR3 region is CASSSPGSGTEAFF. For the CDR3, the DNA is TGCGCCAGCAGCTCGCCCGGGTCCGGCACTGAAGCTTTCTTT. The J gene is TRBJ1-1, the V gene TRBV5-1, with D uncertain. V shed 3 bases and J shed 4 bases, with 13 bases lying between them. The CDR3 consists of 14 residues. Germline values: CDR1 SGHRS, CDR2 YFSETQ.